This TCR beta chain was sequenced during a study of blood T cell repertoires in COVID-19. Study-level background: The analysed material was cDNA or gDNA that came from T cells, B-cell-depleted T cells, or PBMCs.

V trimming: 2 bases; J trimming: 8 bases; junction bases outside the gene matches: 11. In germline, CDR1 is SGHTS, CDR2 YDEGEE. The CDR3 contains 15 residues. In the study's own analysis: Using reference gene primer amplification, nucleated cell counts were estimated. The repertoire was sequenced with immunoSEQ multiplex PCR; TCRdb's copy has only in-frame clones and lacks some. The V and J calls and clone size are taken from that table; D and trimming were inferred from the DNA. This table holds 350,000 to 550,000 clones, roughly 91% found once. Sequences were obtained from peripheral blood. The chain links TRBV5-8 to TRBJ2-7; TRBD1 agrees at 9 bases. This receptor was taken from a woman in her twenties or thirties with acute or convalescent COVID-19. The CDR3 here is CASSFEQGAVFQQYF. DNA of the CDR3: TGTGCCAGCAGCTTCGAACAGGGGGCAGTTTTCCAGCAGTACTTC.